This TCR beta chain was found in a study of tumor-infiltrating lymphocytes in primary liver carcinoma. Study-level background: The tumors, T1-T3 N0M0 lesions, were about 4 to 11 cm across. Study findings and constraints: It was in tumors, not blood, that the top-250-clone fraction was significantly higher (p = 0.039). No more than about 8-24% of top clones could be seen in all five tumor regions.

A few counts support this clonotype. Its antigen is not identified. One end of the junction does not line up with germline, which may come from a read error. Unsorted bulk tissue (about 19-33 mg) underwent RNA and DNA co-extraction. There were over 85% viable tumor cells in every single sample of tumor. CDR1 and CDR2 from the germline V gene are SGHAT and FQNNGV. This CDR3 is built from 19 residues. Production of TCR beta cDNA used roughly 480 ng total RNA together with a constant-region primer. Generation of the TCR beta libraries relied on three nested multiplex PCR rounds using slightly modified ARM-PCR. PCR rounds one and two used TRBV1-TRBV30 forward primers with a C-beta reverse primer for 10 cycles each. TCRdb ran MiXCR on the multiplex PCR reads and lists one entry per CDR3 protein. Counted here are 90,000 to 100,000 distinct CDR3 sequences, 55% to 70% occurring once; the ten biggest clones make up 9.5%.

The TCR originated in a woman aged 60-70 years with primary liver carcinoma and hepatitis B virus infection. Sequenced: liver tumor tissue from sampling region 5. Stated subset: tumor region T5, tumor centre. The genes are TRBV11-2 and TRBJ2-2; the D gene could be TRBD1 or TRBD2 (6 bases each). The CDR3 loop is CANSPRGGSGSIAAGELFF. In nucleotides, the CDR3 is TGTGCCAACAGCCCCCGAGGGGGTAGTGGGAGTATAGCGGCCGGGGAGCTGTTTTTT.